The 17 T cell receptor beta chains below were found in one sample sequenced in a study of T cell responses to AZD1222 COVID-19 vaccine. Measured with immunoSEQ multiplex PCR; TCRdb has only the in-frame clones, and not every one. The table shows 130,000 or so clones, with 90% occurring only once. Sequencing used peripheral blood, obtained on day 0 of AZD1222 vaccination. These receptors were obtained from an adult in good health.

V usage is TRBV5-5 and J usage is TRBJ2-3; no reliable D call. Germline-derived CDR1 and CDR2 are SGHKS and YYEKEE (reference sequence). With 4 bases removed from V and 1 base from J, the gap between germline ends came to 7 bases. The CDR3 runs 13 residues. The CDR3 region has the DNA TGTGCCAGCAGCCCGTCTCGCACAGATACGCAGTATTTT. Translated, it gives CASSPSRTDTQYF.

The CDR3 here is CAISILAPRANTGELFF. For the CDR3, the DNA is TGTGCCATTTCTATACTAGCGCCTCGCGCGAACACCGGGGAGCTGTTTTTT. This chain links TRBV7-9 with TRBJ2-2; 7 bases are shared with TRBD2. V was clipped by 10 bases and J by 0 bases; unmatched bases: 14. This CDR3 spans 17 amino acids. Germline V gene sequence: CDR1 SEHNR, CDR2 FQNEAQ (reference sequence).

CDR3 nucleotide sequence: TGCAGCGTTGTTCCCATGACAGGGGAGGTGTTTTTT. It is translated as CSVVPMTGEVFF. The V call is TRBV29-1, the J call TRBJ1-4; TRBD1 matches 8 bases. Looked up from germline, CDR1 is SQVTM and CDR2 is ANQGSEA. V lost 4 bases, J lost 15 bases, and 10 bases stayed unmatched. The CDR3 is 12 amino acids.

The CDR3 bases are TGCGCCAGCAGTCAAGGGGACCAGGGAGAAAAACTGTTTTTT. It is translated as CASSQGDQGEKLFF. V is TRBV10-1 and J is TRBJ1-4, with D possibly TRBD1 on 5 matching bases. V was trimmed by 5 bases and J by 8 bases, leaving 15 bases between them. The CDR3 covers 14 residues. Looked up from germline, CDR1 is WNHNN and CDR2 is SYGVQD (reference sequence).

The rearrangement links TRBV10-1 to TRBJ2-3; the D gene is possibly TRBD2 (6 bases). This CDR3 contains 13 residues. Germline V lookup: CDR1 WNHNN, CDR2 SYGVQD (reference sequence). V lost 3 bases, J lost 4 bases, and 8 bases lay in between. In nucleotides, the CDR3 is TGCGCCAGCAGTGATCCGGGGGCAGATACGCAGTATTTT. It is translated as CASSDPGADTQYF.

This sequence joins TRBV9 and TRBJ1-1; D is unclear. CDR3 length: 16 amino acids. Germline CDR1 and CDR2: SGDLS and YYNGEE. The germline V and J ends were trimmed by 0 bases and 1 base, with 13 bases remaining between them. The CDR3 here is CASSVDRMGRNTEAFF. CDR3 sequence (DNA): TGTGCCAGCAGCGTAGATAGGATGGGAAGGAACACTGAAGCTTTCTTT.

The V and J genes are TRBV5-6 and TRBJ2-5, with 9 bases fitting TRBD1. Germline CDR1 reads SGHDT; CDR2 reads YYEEEE. This CDR3 has 15 residues. V lost 4 bases, J lost 2 bases, and 6 bases stayed unmatched. CDR3 in DNA: TGTGCCAGCAGCCGTCCGGGACAGGGTCAAGAGACCCAGTACTTC. Translated, it gives CASSRPGQGQETQYF.

This clone was detected once. CDR3 region: CASSQQGLTQYF. The DNA for the CDR3 is TGTGCCAGCAGTCAACAGGGCTTGACGCAGTATTTT. This chain connects TRBV12-3 or TRBV12-4 to TRBJ2-3; a possible D gene is TRBD1 (6 bases). This CDR3 spans 12 amino acids. Trimming removed 5 bases at V and 9 bases at J, with 12 bases between.

J is TRBJ1-3 and V is TRBV5-6; no reliable D call. Trimming stripped 3 bases from V and 0 bases from J, with 16 bases between. Germline assignment: CDR1 SGHDT and CDR2 YYEEEE. The CDR3 loop spans 17 amino acids. The DNA for the CDR3 is TGTGCCAGCAGCTCCTTACCAGACTCCTTCTCTGGAAACACCATATATTTT. It translates to CASSSLPDSFSGNTIYF.

V gene TRBV29-1 combines with J gene TRBJ1-5; 10 nucleotides agree with TRBD1. Germline CDR1 and CDR2: SQVTM and ANQGSEA. V shed 6 bases and J 7 bases; nucleotides not matched to a gene: 0. The length of the CDR3 is 11 residues. CDR3 loop: CSVGQGQPQHF. The DNA for the CDR3 is TGCAGCGTGGGACAGGGGCAGCCCCAGCATTTT. Looking up the rest from reference TRBV29-1 and TRBJ1-5 gives the full variable domain: SAVISQKPSRDICQRGTSLTIQCQVDSQVTMMFWYRQQPGQSLTLIATANQGSEATYESGFVIDKFPISRPNLTFSTLTVSNMSPEDSSIYLCSVGQGQPQHFGDGTRLSIL.

The genes are TRBV29-1 and TRBJ1-2; D is uncertain. Germline assignment: CDR1 SQVTM and CDR2 ANQGSEA. The length of the CDR3 is 12 residues. V was pared by 5 bases and J by 7 bases, with 14 bases between. The CDR3 is CSVITHPSGYTF. CDR3 nucleotide sequence: TGCAGCGTTATTACCCATCCCAGTGGCTACACCTTC. Using reference TRBV29-1 and TRBJ1-2 for the parts outside the CDR3, the full variable domain is SAVISQKPSRDICQRGTSLTIQCQVDSQVTMMFWYRQQPGQSLTLIATANQGSEATYESGFVIDKFPISRPNLTFSTLTVSNMSPEDSSIYLCSVITHPSGYTFGSGTRLTVV.

The chain uses TRBV25-1 and TRBJ2-7; 9 bases fit TRBD1. CDR3 length: 14 residues. Germline CDR1 reads MGHDK; CDR2 reads SYGVNS. V lost 8 bases and J lost 2; bases outside the gene matches: 7. The CDR3 region has the DNA TGTGCCAGCCGGAGGACAGGGGCTACCTACGAGCAGTACTTC. Residues: CASRRTGATYEQYF.

The chain uses TRBV14 and TRBJ2-2; D might be TRBD1 (5 bases). The V end lost 4 bases, the J end lost 5 bases, and 17 bases lay between the germline ends. The germline V gene has CDR1 SGHDN and CDR2 FVKESK. The CDR3 runs 16 residues. The chain's CDR3 is CASSPRPGSLTGELFF. The CDR3 nucleotides read TGTGCCAGCAGCCCCCGCCCAGGGTCCCTTACCGGGGAGCTGTTTTTT.

The V and J genes are TRBV27 and TRBJ1-6; 9 bases are a match to TRBD1. After removal of 5 bases from V and 8 bases from J, the junction contained 7 bases not matched to a gene. The germline V gene encodes CDR1 MNHEY and CDR2 SMNVEV (reference sequence). This CDR3 has 15 residues. CDR3 residues: CASSSSTGGYSPLHF. Written as DNA, the CDR3 is TGTGCCAGCAGTAGCAGTACAGGGGGCTATTCACCCCTCCACTTT.

V is TRBV5-8 and J is TRBJ1-1, with D unclear. The CDR3 spans 15 residues. Deletions cut 0 bases from V and 2 bases from J, with 11 bases between. Germline CDR1 and CDR2: SGHTS and YDEGEE. This chain's CDR3 is CASSLGAVANTEAFF. The CDR3, as DNA: TGTGCCAGCAGCTTGGGGGCGGTGGCAAACACTGAAGCTTTCTTT.

The genes are TRBV11-2 and TRBJ1-4; 7 nucleotides agree with TRBD1. Per the germline V gene, CDR1 is SGHAT and CDR2 is FQNNGV. This CDR3 comprises 15 residues. Germline trimming cut 5 bases from V and 6 bases from J; bases unmatched to any gene: 9. The CDR3, as DNA: TGTGCCAGCAGCAAAAGACAGGGTTGGGATGAAAAACTGTTTTTT. Translation gives CASSKRQGWDEKLFF.

This chain joins TRBV18 and TRBJ1-1, with D hard to call. Trimming cost V 6 bases and J 1 base, with 12 bases left between them. The CDR3 sequence is 14 residues long. Germline values: CDR1 KGHSH, CDR2 LQKENI. The CDR3 sequence: CASSPIDKNTEAFF. For the CDR3, the DNA is TGTGCCAGCTCCCCGATAGACAAGAACACTGAAGCTTTCTTT.